These 3 T cell receptor beta chains were all obtained from the same sample, sequenced in a study of glioma-infiltrating T cells. TCR alpha and beta CDR3 regions were amplified from RNA using iRepertoire nested multiplex PCR. MiXCR was run by TCRdb on the multiplex PCR reads, yielding one entry per CDR3 protein. This sample has about 400,000 distinct CDR3 sequences, with roughly 41% found just once. Input material: glioma tissue, nonneoplastic brain tissue, or PBMCs (not recorded which). The receptors were sampled from a human donor with low-grade glioma or glioblastoma, undergoing nonglioma brain surgery, or in good health (not recorded which).

This clonotype was detected many times. The J gene is TRBJ1-2, the V gene TRBV6-2 or TRBV6-3, with D hard to call. CDR3 length: 13 residues. Germline CDR1 is MNHEY and CDR2 is SVGEGT. The V end was cut by 6 bases, the J end by 4 bases, with 12 bases between. This chain's CDR3 is CASRAPFVYGYTF. CDR3 nucleotides: TGTGCCAGCAGGGCCCCGTTCGTCTATGGCTACACCTTC.

For this clonotype: A much bigger clone sits one base away, suggesting this may be a read error. This chain joins TRBV28 and TRBJ1-3; the D is unclear. This CDR3 spans 14 amino acids. Germline-derived CDR1 and CDR2 are MDHEN and SYDVKM. Trimming left V 6 bases short and J 1 base short, with 10 bases between. The CDR3 region is CASSNSCSGNTIYF. The DNA for the CDR3 is TGTGCCAGCAGCAACTCATGTTCTGGAAACACCATATATTTT.

This clonotype was seen many times. The V gene is TRBV27, the J gene TRBJ2-1; D may be TRBD1 or TRBD2 (7 bases each). Per germline, CDR1 MNHEY and CDR2 SMNVEV (reference sequence). The V end lost 3 bases, the J end lost 9 bases, and 15 bases lay between the germline ends. CDR3 length: 14 amino acids. In nucleotides, the CDR3 is TGTGCCAGCAGTTTCTTCGCAGGGGGGGGTGAGCAGTTCTTC. This gives the protein CASSFFAGGGEQFF.